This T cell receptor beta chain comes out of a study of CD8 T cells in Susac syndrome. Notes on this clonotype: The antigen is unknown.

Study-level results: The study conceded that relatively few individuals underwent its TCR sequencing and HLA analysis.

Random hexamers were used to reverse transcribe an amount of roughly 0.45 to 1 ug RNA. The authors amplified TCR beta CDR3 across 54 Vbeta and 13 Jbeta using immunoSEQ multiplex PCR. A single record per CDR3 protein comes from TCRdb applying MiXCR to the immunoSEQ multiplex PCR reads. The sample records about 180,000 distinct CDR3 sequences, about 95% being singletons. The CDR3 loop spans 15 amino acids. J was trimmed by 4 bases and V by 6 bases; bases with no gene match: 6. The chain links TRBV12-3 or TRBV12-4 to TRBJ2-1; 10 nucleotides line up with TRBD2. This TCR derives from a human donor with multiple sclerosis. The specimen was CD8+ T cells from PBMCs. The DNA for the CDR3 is TGTGCCAGCAGCCTTGGACTAGCGGCTTACAATGAGCAGTTCTTC. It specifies CASSLGLAAYNEQFF.